The 5 T cell receptor beta chains reported below all come from one sample, sequenced in a study of blood T cell repertoires in COVID-19. Sequenced by immunoSEQ multiplex PCR; TCRdb stores in-frame clones only, minus some. The table records more than 95,000 clones, 79% of them present only once. Material for sequencing was peripheral blood. The receptors shown here come from a man between 35 and 55 years old with active or convalescent COVID-19.

The V and J genes are TRBV6-6 and TRBJ2-7, with 7 bases identical to TRBD1. V was clipped by 8 bases and J by 3 bases; unmatched bases: 10. CDR3 size: 14 residues. Germline CDR1 reads MNHNY; CDR2 reads SVGAGI (reference sequence). The CDR3 sequence: CASEPGTDVYEQYF. The CDR3 nucleotides are TGTGCCAGCGAACCCGGGACAGATGTCTACGAGCAGTACTTC.

CDR3 sequence: CASSDGMRQIQETQYF. CDR3 in DNA: TGTGCCAGCAGTGACGGAATGAGGCAAATCCAAGAGACCCAGTACTTC. The rearrangement links TRBV25-1 to TRBJ2-5; D gene unclear. The V gene lost 3 bases and the J gene lost 1 base, with 15 bases spanning the gap. Germline V gives CDR1 MGHDK, CDR2 SYGVNS. This CDR3 spans 16 amino acids.

The chain links TRBV7-9 to TRBJ2-1, with a tentative D call TRBD2 (6 bases). Germline CDR1 reads SEHNR; CDR2 reads FQNEAQ (reference sequence). Between the trimmed V and J ends, which lost 3 bases and 7 bases, there was a span of 10 bases. The CDR3 is made up of 13 amino acids. CDR3 sequence reads: CASSFGTLNEQFF. CDR3 DNA sequence: TGTGCCAGCAGCTTCGGGACTTTGAATGAGCAGTTCTTC.

V and J are TRBV7-9 and TRBJ1-2; 9 nucleotides match TRBD1. CDR3 length: 17 amino acids. J gave up 4 bases and V 5 bases, and 14 bases lay outside the gene matches. Germline loops: CDR1 SEHNR, CDR2 FQNEAQ (reference sequence). The CDR3 here is CASSPRGGQGEIYGYTF. CDR3 in DNA: TGTGCCAGCAGCCCGAGGGGGGGACAGGGAGAAATCTATGGCTACACCTTC.

V usage is TRBV7-9 and J usage is TRBJ2-5; 10 bases align to TRBD2. The V segment lost 1 base and the J segment 5 bases; nucleotides outside the gene matches: 7. The germline V gene encodes CDR1 SEHNR and CDR2 FQNEAQ (reference sequence). This CDR3 contains 16 residues. The CDR3: CASSLGQRGGLETQYF. Here the CDR3 DNA reads TGTGCCAGCAGCTTAGGTCAGCGGGGGGGCTTGGAGACCCAGTACTTC.